This TCR beta chain appears in the sequencing data of a study of OX40 agonist ivuxolimab in advanced cancers. Study context: The drug used for patients, ivuxolimab, was an agonistic anti-OX40 (CD134) antibody. Every patient in dose escalation had hepatocellular carcinoma, melanoma, renal cell or head and neck cancer. Partial response was recorded in three patients: one hepatocellular carcinoma and two cutaneous melanoma cases.

Notes on the study in general: At 0.1 to 3.0 mg/kg and by week 6, CD4+ and CD8+ T cells in the blood had expanded clonally.

As for this clone: Antigen unknown.

Only in-frame clones appear in the TCRdb table, and some are missing; sequencing was by immunoSEQ multiplex PCR. The data show about 76,000 clones, 89% seen once. The specimen comprised CD4+ or CD8+ T cells sorted from blood, sampled in a trial of the OX40 agonist ivuxolimab. The source of this sequence is an adult with an advanced solid tumor such as melanoma, head and neck, liver or kidney cancer.

CDR3 in DNA: TGCGCCAGCAGTTCACAGGGGCCCGCCAGGGATACGCAGTATTTT. Residues: CASSSQGPARDTQYF. V and J are TRBV5-1 and TRBJ2-3, with TRBD1 identical over 7 bases. The CDR3 is made up of 15 amino acids. J gave up 6 bases and V 5 bases, and 12 bases lay outside the gene matches. CDR1 and CDR2 (germline): SGHRS, YFSETQ.